The 20 T cell receptor beta chains in this list originate from one sample, sequenced in a study of somatic mutations in cytotoxic T cells in rheumatoid arthritis. This table comes from immunoSEQ multiplex PCR, and its TCRdb copy is limited to in-frame clones, with some not included. The sample has some 12,000 clones, over 65% seen once. Source material: CD8+ T cells sorted from blood. These receptors originate from a man in his sixties in good health.

The rearrangement links TRBV4-1 to TRBJ2-7, with 7 bases identical to TRBD1. The CDR3 extends over 14 amino acids. J lost 5 bases, V lost 1 base, and 5 bases had no gene match. CDR1 MGHRA and CDR2 YSYEKL come from the germline V gene. CDR3 DNA sequence: TGCGCCAGCAGCCAAGGAGGGGGCTTGGACGAGCAGTACTTC. Amino acids: CASSQGGGLDEQYF.

The chain joins TRBV27 to TRBJ1-1; TRBD1 is a possible D gene (5 bases). Germline-derived CDR1 and CDR2 are MNHEY and SMNVEV (reference sequence). This CDR3 has 13 amino acids. Trimming removed 5 bases at V and 1 base at J, with 8 bases between. The CDR3 DNA reads TGTGCCAGCAGTCTGACAGCGAACACTGAAGCTTTCTTT. Translated, it gives CASSLTANTEAFF.

This chain links TRBV7-6 with TRBJ2-3; maybe TRBD2 (6 bases). The CDR3 is 15 amino acids. In germline, CDR1 is SGHVS, CDR2 FNYEAQ. The V end lost 5 bases, the J end lost 2 bases, and 14 bases lay between the germline ends. The CDR3 nucleotides are TGTGCCAGCAGCCCCCGGGGCGGGGCCACAGATACGCAGTATTTT. This encodes CASSPRGGATDTQYF.

The rearrangement links TRBV27 to TRBJ2-7, with D perhaps matching TRBD2 (6 bases). The V end was cut by 3 bases, the J end by 2 bases, with 11 bases between. The length of the CDR3 is 14 residues. Germline V gene data show CDR1 as MNHEY and CDR2 as SMNVEV (reference sequence). The CDR3 DNA follows: TGTGCCAGCAGTTTTAACGGGAGAACCTACGAGCAGTACTTC. Translating it yields CASSFNGRTYEQYF.

V and J are TRBV9 and TRBJ2-3; 14 nucleotides line up with TRBD2. Trimming cost V 3 bases and J 6 bases; bases outside gene matches: 9. Germline CDR1 reads SGDLS; CDR2 reads YYNGEE. This CDR3 has 17 amino acids. CDR3 sequence reads: CASSEPRLAGGTDTQYF. In DNA, the CDR3 is TGTGCCAGCAGCGAGCCCCGACTAGCGGGAGGGACGGATACGCAGTATTTT.

The chain has TRBV19 and TRBJ1-1, with D perhaps TRBD1 (5 bases). The ends were cut back, 4 bases at V and 2 bases at J, with 8 bases in the middle. Germline V gene lookup returns CDR1 LNHDA and CDR2 SQIVND (reference sequence). This CDR3 is built from 13 residues. Here the CDR3 reads CASSTQANTEAFF. CDR3 nucleotide sequence: TGTGCCAGTAGTACACAGGCAAACACTGAAGCTTTCTTT.

The chain is built from TRBV15 and TRBJ2-2; D is possibly TRBD2 (5 bases). Germline values: CDR1 LNHNV, CDR2 YYDKDF (reference sequence). This CDR3 comprises 15 residues. Trimming pared 1 base from V and 7 bases from J, leaving 13 bases between. CDR3 bases: TGTGCCACCAGCAGAGTTGGGCTAGCCGGCGGGGAGCTGTTTTTT. Translating gives CATSRVGLAGGELFF.

Worth noting for this clone: The germline gene is not matched at one end of the junction; a read error may be the cause. Distinct nucleotide sequences in the sample also encode this CDR3. The chain recombines TRBV7-6 with TRBJ2-5; no definite D call. CDR1 and CDR2 (germline): SGHVS, FNYEAQ. This CDR3 is 14 amino acids long. This CDR3 is CASSPTGSQETQYF. CDR3 in DNA: TGCGCCAGCAGCCCCACCGGGTCCCAAGAGACCCAGTACTTC.

The chain uses TRBV28 and TRBJ2-7, with D possibly being TRBD1 (6 bases). Germline lookup yields CDR1 MDHEN and CDR2 SYDVKM. The CDR3 spans 14 residues. V gave up 4 bases and J gave up 0 bases, with 10 bases separating them. The CDR3 DNA is TGTGCCAGCAGTTCCGGGGACAACTCCTACGAGCAGTACTTC. Amino acids: CASSSGDNSYEQYF.

The chain links TRBV5-1 to TRBJ2-7; D possibly corresponds to TRBD1 (6 bases). V gave up 4 bases and J gave up 3 bases, with 14 bases separating them. Germline lookup yields CDR1 SGHRS and CDR2 YFSETQ. The CDR3 has 14 amino acids. In DNA, the CDR3 is TGCGCCAGCAGCCAACTTCAAGGGGGCTACGAGCAGTACTTC. It codes for CASSQLQGGYEQYF.

The V gene is TRBV5-6, the J gene TRBJ1-2; D not resolved. Germline assignment: CDR1 SGHDT and CDR2 YYEEEE. The CDR3 spans 11 residues. The ends were cut back, 0 bases at V and 10 bases at J, with 7 bases in the middle. CDR3 residues: CASSLALFYTF. The CDR3 DNA sequence: TGTGCCAGCAGCTTGGCCCTTTTCTACACCTTC.

The chain is built from TRBV5-6 and TRBJ2-7; D is perhaps TRBD1 (6 bases). This CDR3 is built from 14 residues. V was shortened by 4 bases and J by 2 bases, with 13 bases between the two germline ends. CDR1 SGHDT and CDR2 YYEEEE come from the germline V gene. The CDR3 is CASSRTVLPYEQYF. The CDR3 DNA reads TGTGCCAGCAGCCGGACAGTTTTGCCCTACGAGCAGTACTTC.

The CDR3 DNA follows: TGCGCCAGCAGCCCTCAGTGGGGGTCGAACACTGAAGCTTTCTTT. Translation gives CASSPQWGSNTEAFF. This chain joins TRBV4-3 and TRBJ1-1; D perhaps matches TRBD1 (5 bases). The CDR3 is 15 residues long. Germline lookup yields CDR1 LGHNA and CDR2 YSLEER. The V end lost 4 bases, the J end lost 1 base, and 13 bases lay between the germline ends.

The rearrangement links TRBV18 to TRBJ2-7; D might be TRBD2 (6 bases). Germline V gene data show CDR1 as KGHSH and CDR2 as LQKENI. The V gene lost 3 bases and the J gene lost 2 bases, with 11 bases spanning the gap. This CDR3 contains 14 residues. CDR3: CASSPMGLAYEQYF. The CDR3, as DNA: TGTGCCAGCTCACCCATGGGACTTGCCTACGAGCAGTACTTC.

This clone has just a few counts. The V call is TRBV6-5, the J call TRBJ2-7; 9 bases fit TRBD1. The CDR3 is 15 residues long. V trimming: 5 bases; J trimming: 3 bases; junction bases outside the gene matches: 8. Per the germline V gene, CDR1 is MNHEY and CDR2 is SVGAGI. The CDR3 here is CASSLGTGRVYEQYF. The CDR3, as DNA: TGTGCCAGCAGTCTAGGGACAGGGAGAGTCTACGAGCAGTACTTC.

The chain carries TRBV7-9 and TRBJ2-5; 11 bases agree with TRBD1. Germline V gene sequence: CDR1 SEHNR, CDR2 FQNEAQ (reference sequence). The CDR3 runs 15 residues. The V and J ends lost 6 bases and 1 base, in that order; junction bases with no gene match: 4. CDR3 protein: CASSLGTGGQETQYF. The CDR3 DNA reads as TGTGCCAGCAGTCTAGGGACAGGGGGCCAAGAGACCCAGTACTTC.

The V and J genes are TRBV30 and TRBJ1-5; D uncertain. V dropped 4 bases and J dropped 8 bases, with 12 bases sitting between them. CDR1 and CDR2 (germline): GTSNPN, SVGIG (reference sequence). The CDR3 loop spans 12 amino acids. Here the CDR3 reads CAWNSGNEPQHF. The CDR3 nucleotides are TGTGCCTGGAATTCGGGGAACGAGCCCCAGCATTTT.

This chain links TRBV28 with TRBJ1-2; D is unclear. Trimming pared 2 bases from V and 2 bases from J, leaving 12 bases between. The germline CDR1 and CDR2 sequences are MDHEN and SYDVKM. The CDR3 runs 15 residues. CDR3 amino acids: CASSLRQALNYGYTF. As DNA, the CDR3 is TGTGCCAGCAGTTTAAGGCAGGCCTTGAACTATGGCTACACCTTC.

The rearrangement uses TRBV13 and TRBJ1-1, with a tentative D call TRBD1 (5 bases). Trimming left V 1 base short and J 3 bases short, with 12 bases between. The V gene's germline CDR1 is PRHDT and CDR2 FYEKMQ (reference sequence). The CDR3 contains 15 residues. The CDR3 DNA is TGTGCCAGCAGCTTAGAAGGGGCGGGGTACACTGAAGCTTTCTTT. Translated, it gives CASSLEGAGYTEAFF.

This clone was seen a handful of times. The chain employs TRBV10-3 and TRBJ2-1, with 10 bases lining up with TRBD2. V dropped 4 bases and J dropped 6; count of bases not matched to a gene: 3. The CDR3 has 14 amino acids. Per the germline V gene, CDR1 is ENHRY and CDR2 is SYGVKD. The CDR3 is CAISAGLAFNEQFF. The CDR3 DNA reads as TGTGCCATCAGTGCGGGACTAGCGTTCAATGAGCAGTTCTTC.